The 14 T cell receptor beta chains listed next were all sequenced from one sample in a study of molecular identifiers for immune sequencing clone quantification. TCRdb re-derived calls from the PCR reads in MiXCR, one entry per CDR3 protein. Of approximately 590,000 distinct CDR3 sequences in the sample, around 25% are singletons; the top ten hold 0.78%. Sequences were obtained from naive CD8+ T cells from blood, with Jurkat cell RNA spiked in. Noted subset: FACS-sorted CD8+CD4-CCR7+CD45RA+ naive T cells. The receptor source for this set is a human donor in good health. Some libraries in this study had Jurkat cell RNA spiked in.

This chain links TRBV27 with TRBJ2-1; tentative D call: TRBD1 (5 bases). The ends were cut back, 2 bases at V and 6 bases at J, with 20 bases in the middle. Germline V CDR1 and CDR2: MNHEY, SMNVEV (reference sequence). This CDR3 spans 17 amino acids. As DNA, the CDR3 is TGTGCCAGCAGTTTAGTGGTCGGCTTTGGGGCTATCAATGAGCAGTTCTTC. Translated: CASSLVVGFGAINEQFF.

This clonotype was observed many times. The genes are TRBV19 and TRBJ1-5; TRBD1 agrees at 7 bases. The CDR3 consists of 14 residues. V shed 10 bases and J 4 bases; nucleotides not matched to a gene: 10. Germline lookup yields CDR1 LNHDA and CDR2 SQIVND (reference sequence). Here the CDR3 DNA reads TGTGCCACCGAGACAGGGTACAATAATCAGCCCCAGCATTTT. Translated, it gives CATETGYNNQPQHF.

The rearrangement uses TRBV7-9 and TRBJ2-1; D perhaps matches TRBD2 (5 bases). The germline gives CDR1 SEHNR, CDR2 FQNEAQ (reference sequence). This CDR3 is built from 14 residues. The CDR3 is CAVGGTSSYNEQFF. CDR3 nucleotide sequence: TGTGCTGTTGGAGGCACGAGCTCCTACAATGAGCAGTTCTTC.

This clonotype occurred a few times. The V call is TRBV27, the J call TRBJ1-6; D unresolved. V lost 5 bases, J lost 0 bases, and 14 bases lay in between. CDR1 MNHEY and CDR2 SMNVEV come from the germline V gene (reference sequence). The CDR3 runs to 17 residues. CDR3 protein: CASSQGPAFSYNSPLHF. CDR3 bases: TGTGCCAGCAGTCAAGGGCCAGCATTCTCCTATAATTCACCCCTCCACTTT.

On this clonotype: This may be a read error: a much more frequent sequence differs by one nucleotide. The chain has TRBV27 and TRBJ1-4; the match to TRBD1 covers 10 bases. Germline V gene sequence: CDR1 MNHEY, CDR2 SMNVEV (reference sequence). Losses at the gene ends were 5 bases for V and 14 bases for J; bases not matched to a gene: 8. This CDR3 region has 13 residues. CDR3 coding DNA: TGTGCCAGCAGTCATGGGACAGGGGCTAATCTGTTTTTT. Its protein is CASSHGTGANLFF. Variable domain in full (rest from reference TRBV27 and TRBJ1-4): EAQVTQNPRYLITVTGKKLTVTCSQNMNHEYMSWYRQDPGLGLRQIYYSMNVEVTDKGDVPEGYKVSRKEKRNFPLILESPSPNQTSLYFCASSHGTGANLFFGSGTQLSVL.

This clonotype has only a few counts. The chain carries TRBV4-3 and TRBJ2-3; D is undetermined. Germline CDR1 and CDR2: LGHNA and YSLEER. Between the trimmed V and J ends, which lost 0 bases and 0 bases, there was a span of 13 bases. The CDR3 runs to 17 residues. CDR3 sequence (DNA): TGCGCCAGCAGCCAAGATTCAGCAGGAGCCAGCACAGATACGCAGTATTTT. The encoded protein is CASSQDSAGASTDTQYF.

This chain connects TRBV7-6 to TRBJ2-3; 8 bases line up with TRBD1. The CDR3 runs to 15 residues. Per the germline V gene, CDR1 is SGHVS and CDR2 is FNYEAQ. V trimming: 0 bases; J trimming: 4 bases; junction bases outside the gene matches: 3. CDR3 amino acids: CASSLATGGADTQYF. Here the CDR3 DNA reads TGTGCCAGCAGCTTAGCCACAGGGGGTGCAGATACGCAGTATTTT.

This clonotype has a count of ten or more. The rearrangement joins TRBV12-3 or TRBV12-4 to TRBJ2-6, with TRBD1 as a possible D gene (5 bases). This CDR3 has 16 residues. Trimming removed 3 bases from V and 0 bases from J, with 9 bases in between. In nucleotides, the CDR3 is TGTGCCAGCAGTTTCAGGGCGCGCTCTGGGGCCAACGTCCTGACTTTC. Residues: CASSFRARSGANVLTF.

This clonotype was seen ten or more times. CDR3 in DNA: TGTGCCAGCACCCTTCAGGGGATGGAGACCCAGTACTTC. Translated, it gives CASTLQGMETQYF. The chain combines TRBV28 with TRBJ2-5, with D possibly being TRBD1 (6 bases). The V gene lost 7 bases and the J gene lost 5 bases, with 14 bases spanning the gap. CDR3 length equals 13 residues. CDR1 is MDHEN, CDR2 SYDVKM, per germline. The variable domain in full, completed from reference TRBV28 and TRBJ2-5, reads DVKVTQSSRYLVKRTGEKVFLECVQDMDHENMFWYRQDPGLGLRLIYFSYDVKMKEKGDIPEGYSVSREKKERFSLILESASTNQTSMYLCASTLQGMETQYFGPGTRLLVL.

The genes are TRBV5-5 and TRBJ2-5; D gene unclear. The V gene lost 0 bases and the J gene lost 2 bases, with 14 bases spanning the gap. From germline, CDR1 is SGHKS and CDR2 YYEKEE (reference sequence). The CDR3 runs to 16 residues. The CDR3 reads CASSLVVVPLQETQYF. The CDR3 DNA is TGTGCCAGCAGCTTGGTTGTTGTCCCGTTGCAAGAGACCCAGTACTTC.

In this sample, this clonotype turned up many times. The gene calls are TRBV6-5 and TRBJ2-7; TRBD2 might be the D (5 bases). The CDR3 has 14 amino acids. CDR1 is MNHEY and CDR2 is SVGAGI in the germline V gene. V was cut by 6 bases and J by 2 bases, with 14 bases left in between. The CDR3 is CASSSMEVTYEQYF. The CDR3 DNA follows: TGTGCCAGCAGCTCCATGGAGGTTACCTACGAGCAGTACTTC.

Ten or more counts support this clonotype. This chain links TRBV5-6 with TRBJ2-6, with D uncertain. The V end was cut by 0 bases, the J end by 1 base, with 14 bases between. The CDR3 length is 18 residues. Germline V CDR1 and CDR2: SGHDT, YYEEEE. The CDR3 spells CASSLEEDWVSGANVLTF. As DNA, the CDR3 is TGTGCCAGCAGCTTGGAGGAAGACTGGGTTTCTGGGGCCAACGTCCTGACTTTC.

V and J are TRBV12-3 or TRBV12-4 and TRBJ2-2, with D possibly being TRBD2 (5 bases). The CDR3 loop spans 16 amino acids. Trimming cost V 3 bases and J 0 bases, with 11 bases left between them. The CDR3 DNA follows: TGTGCCAGCAGTTTTATGGCGGGTCCGAACACCGGGGAGCTGTTTTTT. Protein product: CASSFMAGPNTGELFF.

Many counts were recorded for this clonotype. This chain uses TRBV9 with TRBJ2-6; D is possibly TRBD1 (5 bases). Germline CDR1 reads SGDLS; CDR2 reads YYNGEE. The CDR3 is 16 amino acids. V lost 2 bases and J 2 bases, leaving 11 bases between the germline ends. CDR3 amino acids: CASSVYPGPGANVLTF. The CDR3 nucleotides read TGTGCCAGCAGCGTTTATCCAGGGCCTGGGGCCAACGTCCTGACTTTC.